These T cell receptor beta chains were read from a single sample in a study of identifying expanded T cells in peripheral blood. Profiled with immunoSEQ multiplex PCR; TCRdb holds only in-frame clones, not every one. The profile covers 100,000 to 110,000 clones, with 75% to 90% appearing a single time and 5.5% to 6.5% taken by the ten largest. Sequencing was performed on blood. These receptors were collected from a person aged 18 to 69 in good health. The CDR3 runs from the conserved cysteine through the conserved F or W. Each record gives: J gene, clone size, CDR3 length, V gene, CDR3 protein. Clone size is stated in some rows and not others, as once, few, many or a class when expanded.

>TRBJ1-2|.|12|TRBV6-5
CASQGQNYGYTF
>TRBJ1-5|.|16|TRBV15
CATSRAVGTGNQPQHF
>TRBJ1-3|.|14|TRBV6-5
CASSDGTSGNTIYF
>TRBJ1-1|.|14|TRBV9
CASSGGLPATEAFF
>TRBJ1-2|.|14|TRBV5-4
CASSRTGVNYGYTF
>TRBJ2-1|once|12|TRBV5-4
CASSPQGGEQFF
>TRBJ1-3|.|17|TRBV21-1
CASSNPGQNPSGNTIYF
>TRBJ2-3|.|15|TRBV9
CASSTQGLSTDTQYF
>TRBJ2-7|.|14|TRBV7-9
CASSPSGRYHEQYF
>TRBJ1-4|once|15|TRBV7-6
CASSLVPLPGEKLFF
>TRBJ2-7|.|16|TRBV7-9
CASSLAQDLQLYEQYF